The 26 T cell receptor beta chains reported below all come from one sample, sequenced in a study of T cells after yellow fever vaccination (dated by TCRdb to between 2017 and 2020). Library preparation used 5' RACE. The instrument was an Illumina NovaSeq 6000. TCRdb ran its own pipeline on the public reads, namely fastp trimming at Q25 and MiXCR clone calling, and kept in-frame beta chains. For every CDR3 protein sequence, its rows merge into one entry that carries the most common genes and DNA. The sample table lists about 170,000 distinct CDR3 sequences, approximately 11% of them with a count of one. Of the sample, 30% to 45% falls within the top ten clones. This specimen's treatment or condition label, interpreted: live attenuated yellow fever vaccine strain. The specimen was CD8+ T cells sorted from PBMCs, collected 15 days after the yellow fever booster vaccination. The receptors here all came from a young man who received the YFV17D yellow fever vaccine.

The table lists this clonotype with a few counts. V gene TRBV5-1 combines with J gene TRBJ2-7; 11 nucleotides agree with TRBD1. This CDR3 has 14 residues. Germline V CDR1 and CDR2: SGHRS, YFSETQ. After removal of 4 bases from V and 5 bases from J, the junction contained 5 bases not matched to a gene. CDR3 loop: CASSRTGGVDEQYV. In nucleotides, the CDR3 is TGCGCCAGCAGCCGGACAGGGGGCGTCGACGAGCAGTACGTC.

The chain has TRBV6-2 or TRBV6-3 and TRBJ2-6, with D possibly being TRBD1 (5 bases). V was clipped by 9 bases and J by 3 bases, with 9 bases between them. The germline V gene has CDR1 MNHEY and CDR2 SVGEGT. The CDR3 runs 13 residues. CDR3 in amino acids: CASQGLGANVLTF. The CDR3 region has the DNA TGTGCCAGTCAGGGTCTTGGGGCCAACGTCCTGACTTTC.

There are a few counts of this clonotype. V gene TRBV12-3 or TRBV12-4 combines with J gene TRBJ2-2; no reliable D call. The V end lost 6 bases, the J end lost 3 bases, and 8 bases lay between the germline ends. This CDR3 has 13 amino acids. The CDR3 bases are TGTGCCAGCAGCCCAGTTTACACCGGGGAGCTGTTTTTT. It specifies CASSPVYTGELFF.

V and J are TRBV11-2 and TRBJ2-4, with D possibly matching TRBD1 (6 bases). Trimming left V 1 base short and J 5 bases short, with 9 bases between. The CDR3 has 14 residues. Germline V gene data show CDR1 as SGHAT and CDR2 as FQNNGV. The CDR3 DNA reads TGTGCCAGCAGCTTAGTTGCAGGGGAAAACATTCAGTACTTC. This translates into CASSLVAGENIQYF.

This clonotype appeared a few times. The chain is built from TRBV7-2 and TRBJ2-5; 11 bases are a match to TRBD2. The CDR3 sequence is 15 residues long. In germline, CDR1 is SGHTA, CDR2 FQGNSA. The V and J ends lost 6 bases and 2 bases, in that order; junction bases with no gene match: 5. The CDR3, as DNA: TGTGCCAGCAGTCCTAGCGGGGGGTTACAAGAGACCCAGTACTTC. Protein: CASSPSGGLQETQYF.

The V and J genes are TRBV6-2 or TRBV6-3 and TRBJ2-1; TRBD2 is a possible D gene (5 bases). Trimming shortened V by 2 bases and J by 8 bases, and 16 bases separated the two germline ends. CDR1 is MNHEY and CDR2 is SVGEGT in the germline V gene. The CDR3 spans 15 residues. The CDR3, as DNA: TGTGCCAGCAGTTACGCAGCGGATCAATTGGATGAGCAGTTCTTC. Residues: CASSYAADQLDEQFF.

The sample holds a few counts of this clonotype. This chain joins TRBV27 and TRBJ2-7, with a tentative D call TRBD2 (5 bases). V was trimmed by 4 bases and J by 6 bases, leaving 19 bases between them. Germline loops: CDR1 MNHEY, CDR2 SMNVEV (reference sequence). This CDR3 region has 15 residues. The CDR3 DNA reads TGTGCCAGCAGTTCCGTCGGGCGAATCGGGGTCGAGCAGTACTTC. This translates into CASSSVGRIGVEQYF.

This clonotype has just a few counts. The chain combines TRBV4-1 with TRBJ1-1; D perhaps matches TRBD1 (5 bases). The germline V gene encodes CDR1 MGHRA and CDR2 YSYEKL. The CDR3 sequence is 12 residues long. Trimming took 4 bases from V and 7 from J, leaving 10 bases between them. The CDR3 reads CASSPNGGEAFF. For the CDR3, the DNA is TGCGCCAGCAGCCCAAACGGGGGTGAAGCTTTCTTT.

The chain has TRBV11-3 and TRBJ2-3; D is uncertain. Between the trimmed V and J ends, which lost 0 bases and 0 bases, there was a span of 1 base. Germline-derived CDR1 and CDR2 are SGHNT and YENEEA. This CDR3 region has 13 residues. The CDR3 region is CASSLDSTDTQYF. DNA for the CDR3: TGTGCCAGCAGCTTAGATAGCACAGATACGCAGTATTTT. Filled out from reference TRBV11-3 and TRBJ2-3, the complete variable domain reads EAGVVQSPRYKIIEKKQPVAFWCNPISGHNTLYWYLQNLGQGPELLIRYENEEAVDDSQLPKDRFSAERLKGVDSTLKIQPAELGDSAVYLCASSLDSTDTQYFGPGTRLTVL.

The chain links TRBV7-9 to TRBJ1-2; possible D gene TRBD1, 5 bases. Germline V lookup: CDR1 SEHNR, CDR2 FQNEAQ (reference sequence). V lost 1 base to trimming and J lost 4 bases, with 13 bases between them. The CDR3 extends over 15 amino acids. This chain's CDR3 is CASSLGGPGSYGYTF. The DNA for the CDR3 is TGTGCCAGCAGCTTAGGTGGGCCAGGGAGCTATGGCTACACCTTC.

This clonotype has more than one count but fewer than ten. The chain carries TRBV2 and TRBJ2-4; 7 bases are a match to TRBD1. CDR3 length: 13 residues. The V segment lost 6 bases and the J segment 7 bases; nucleotides outside the gene matches: 6. Germline assignment: CDR1 SNHLY and CDR2 FYNNEI. Here the CDR3 reads CASRTQGENIQYF. The CDR3 DNA reads TGTGCCAGCAGGACCCAGGGGGAGAACATTCAGTACTTC.

This clonotype has more than one count but fewer than ten. The J gene is TRBJ2-7, the V gene TRBV11-2; 9 nucleotides line up with TRBD1. V gave up 4 bases and J gave up 6 bases; unmatched junction bases: 13. CDR3 length: 16 amino acids. Germline V gene sequence: CDR1 SGHAT, CDR2 FQNNGV. CDR3 sequence reads: CASSSKQGALWGEQYV. The CDR3 DNA sequence: TGTGCCAGCAGCTCCAAACAGGGGGCCCTCTGGGGCGAGCAGTACGTC.

This chain uses TRBV7-9 with TRBJ2-1; 13 bases align to TRBD2. The trim removed 3 bases at V and 9 bases at J, leaving 8 bases unmatched. The CDR3 spans 16 residues. CDR1 and CDR2 (germline): SEHNR, FQNEAQ (reference sequence). The CDR3 loop is CASSFMTSGGLTEQFF. In nucleotides, the CDR3 is TGTGCCAGCAGCTTTATGACTAGCGGGGGGTTAACTGAGCAGTTCTTC.

By share, this clonotype counts as large. V and J are TRBV5-1 and TRBJ2-2; D unclear. The CDR3 has 14 amino acids. Trimming stripped 4 bases from V and 1 base from J, with 8 bases between. Germline loops: CDR1 SGHRS, CDR2 YFSETQ. The CDR3 here is CASSPGMNTGELFF. The CDR3 coding sequence is TGCGCCAGCAGCCCAGGAATGAACACCGGGGAGCTGTTTTTT.

This clonotype occurred many times. This CDR3 is CAIGPGDQFF. Written as DNA, the CDR3 is TGTGCCATCGGTCCAGGGGACCAGTTCTTC. This chain connects TRBV10-3 to TRBJ2-1, with D possibly being TRBD1 (6 bases). Germline V gene sequence: CDR1 ENHRY, CDR2 SYGVKD. CDR3 length equals 10 residues. Trimming pared 8 bases from V and 13 bases from J, leaving 12 bases between.

At least ten counts were recorded for this clonotype. The rearrangement joins TRBV11-2 to TRBJ2-3; 8 bases map to TRBD2. The CDR3 is 15 residues long. Trimming removed 5 bases from V and 3 bases from J; junction bases left unmatched: 7. Germline V gene data show CDR1 as SGHAT and CDR2 as FQNNGV. Written as DNA, the CDR3 is TGTGCCAGCAGCCAGGGACTAGTGGGAACAGATACGCAGTATTTT. It is translated as CASSQGLVGTDTQYF.

The J gene is TRBJ1-6, the V gene TRBV5-6, with a weak D call TRBD1 (5 bases). V was cut by 3 bases and J by 7 bases, with 14 bases left in between. From germline, CDR1 is SGHDT and CDR2 YYEEEE. The length of the CDR3 is 15 residues. The CDR3 sequence: CASSYPATENSPLHF. Written as DNA, the CDR3 is TGTGCCAGCAGCTACCCCGCGACAGAGAATTCACCCCTCCACTTT.

This clonotype occurred a few times. The rearrangement joins TRBV19 to TRBJ2-2; D unresolved. Germline CDR1 reads LNHDA; CDR2 reads SQIVND (reference sequence). The CDR3 consists of 14 residues. Trimming took 4 bases from V and 3 from J, leaving 9 bases between them. CDR3 sequence reads: CASSTPVDTGELFF. CDR3 DNA: TGTGCCAGTAGTACTCCAGTGGACACCGGGGAGCTGTTTTTT.

This clonotype has a handful of counts. J is TRBJ2-5 and V is TRBV9; tentatively, D is TRBD2 (6 bases). Germline V gene sequence: CDR1 SGDLS, CDR2 YYNGEE. This CDR3 is 15 amino acids long. Between the trimmed V and J ends, which lost 1 base and 2 bases, there was a span of 12 bases. Here the CDR3 reads CASSVIGREQETQYF. The CDR3 DNA reads as TGTGCCAGCAGCGTAATCGGGCGGGAACAAGAGACCCAGTACTTC.

In regard to this clonotype: One junction end disagrees with the germline gene, perhaps due to a read error. The chain carries TRBV6-6 and TRBJ1-1; D is unresolved. From germline, CDR1 is MNHNY and CDR2 SVGAGI (reference sequence). The CDR3 has 12 amino acids. The chain's CDR3 is CASSYSGPEWVF. CDR3 nucleotides: TGTGCCAGCAGTTACTCGGGTCCGGAGTGGGTCTTT.

This clonotype turned up a few times. DNA of the CDR3: TGTGCCAGCGTCAGATGGCAAGAGGGGGCACCTGAAGCTTTCTTT. Translating it yields CASVRWQEGAPEAFF. The chain couples TRBV9 to TRBJ1-1; 7 bases are a match to TRBD1. This CDR3 is 15 amino acids long. J was trimmed by 6 bases and V by 7 bases; bases with no gene match: 15. In germline, CDR1 is SGDLS, CDR2 YYNGEE.

The V call is TRBV6-2 or TRBV6-3, the J call TRBJ1-5, with D possibly matching TRBD1 (6 bases). V shed 10 bases and J shed 6 bases, with 10 bases lying between them. This CDR3 has 11 residues. Germline-derived CDR1 and CDR2 are MNHEY and SVGEGT. CDR3 protein: CATGTSQPQHF. CDR3 nucleotides: TGTGCCACCGGGACATCTCAGCCCCAGCATTTT.

The chain couples TRBV4-1 to TRBJ2-7; D gene uncertain. Germline V gene lookup returns CDR1 MGHRA and CDR2 YSYEKL. The CDR3 sequence is 18 residues long. The V gene lost 1 base and the J gene lost 4 bases, with 23 bases spanning the gap. The CDR3 DNA reads as TGCGCCAGCAGCCAAGTCCCTCCCGGGTCATTGGTCCAATACGAGCAGTACTTC. Encoded protein: CASSQVPPGSLVQYEQYF.

This clonotype turned up a few times. This chain joins TRBV5-1 and TRBJ2-5; TRBD1 aligns across 7 bases. The V gene's germline CDR1 is SGHRS and CDR2 YFSETQ. The CDR3 spans 16 residues. The junction had 8 bases not matched to a gene; V was cut back by 2 bases and J by 1 base. Here the CDR3 reads CASSFGQEYPQETQYF. The CDR3 bases are TGCGCCAGCAGCTTTGGACAGGAATACCCCCAAGAGACCCAGTACTTC.

The chain couples TRBV20-1 to TRBJ2-7; TRBD1 might be the D (5 bases). The germline gives CDR1 DFQATT, CDR2 SNEGSKA (reference sequence). The length of the CDR3 is 14 residues. V lost 5 bases and J 2 bases, leaving 16 bases between the germline ends. CDR3 amino acids: CSAQAVGVPYEQYV. In DNA form, the CDR3 reads TGCAGTGCTCAGGCCGTAGGGGTACCCTACGAGCAGTACGTC.

Only a few counts were recorded for this clonotype. The rearrangement uses TRBV6-2 or TRBV6-3 and TRBJ2-7, with TRBD2 matching over 8 bases. Germline V lookup: CDR1 MNHEY, CDR2 SVGEGT. This CDR3 spans 14 amino acids. J lost 5 bases, V lost 6 bases, and 9 bases had no gene match. CDR3 bases: TGTGCCAGCAGCACCCCGGGACTAGACGACGAGCAGTACTTC. It translates to CASSTPGLDDEQYF.